This paragraph covers one TCR beta chain sequence. Losses at the gene ends were 5 bases for V and 4 bases for J; bases not matched to a gene: 1. CDR3 length: 11 amino acids. Germline CDR1 is DFQATT and CDR2 is SNEGSKA (reference sequence). This entry is derived from a study of control samples from healthy donors and cancer patients. Produced via immunoSEQ multiplex PCR; TCRdb's table is partial and in-frame only. The data hold about 130,000 clones, with roughly 92% observed a single time. V and J are TRBV20-1 and TRBJ2-7; TRBD2 agrees at 8 bases. What was sequenced was blood. This clonotype originated in a man between 18 and 35 years old in good health. CDR3 nucleotide sequence: TGCAGTGCTGGCGGGGGGTACGAGCAGTACTTC. This translates into CSAGGGYEQYF.